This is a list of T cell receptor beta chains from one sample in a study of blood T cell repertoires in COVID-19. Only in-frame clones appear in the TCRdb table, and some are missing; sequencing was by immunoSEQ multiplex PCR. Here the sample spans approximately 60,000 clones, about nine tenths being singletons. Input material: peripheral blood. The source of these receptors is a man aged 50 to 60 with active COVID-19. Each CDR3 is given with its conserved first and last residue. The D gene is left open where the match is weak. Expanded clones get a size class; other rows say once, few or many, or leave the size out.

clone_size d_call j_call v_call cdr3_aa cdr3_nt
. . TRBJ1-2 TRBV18 CASSPPVRGPNYGYTF TGTGCCAGCTCACCACCGGTCCGGGGTCCTAACTATGGCTACACCTTC
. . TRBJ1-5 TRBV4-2 CASSQEGGDQPQHF TGTGCCAGCAGCCAAGAGGGGGGGGATCAGCCCCAGCATTTT
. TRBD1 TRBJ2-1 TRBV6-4 CASSRDRAGEQFF TGTGCCAGCAGTAGGGACAGGGCAGGCGAGCAGTTCTTC
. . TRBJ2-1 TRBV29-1 CSVVRGENEQFF TGCAGCGTCGTCAGAGGTGAGAATGAGCAGTTCTTC
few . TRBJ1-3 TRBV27 CASSLTVSGNTIYF TGTGCCAGCAGTCTGACAGTCTCTGGAAACACCATATATTTT
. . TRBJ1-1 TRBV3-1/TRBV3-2 CASSLQGGAKAFF TGTGCCAGCAGCCTACAAGGTGGGGCCAAAGCTTTCTTT
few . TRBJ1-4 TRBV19 CASSVREEKLFF TGTGCCAGTTCAGTCCGGGAAGAAAAACTGTTTTTT
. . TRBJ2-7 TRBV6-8 CASSYSSLSEQYF TGTGCCAGCAGCTACTCCTCTCTTAGCGAGCAGTACTTC
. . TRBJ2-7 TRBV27 CASSYTAGMSSYEQYF TGTGCCAGCAGTTACACCGCCGGGATGAGCTCCTACGAGCAGTACTTC
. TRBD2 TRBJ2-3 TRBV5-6 CASSLLSGSSTDTQYF TGTGCCAGCAGCTTGCTGAGCGGGAGCAGCACAGATACGCAGTATTTT
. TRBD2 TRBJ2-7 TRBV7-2 CASSLGTSGVEQYF TGTGCCAGCAGCCTCGGGACTAGCGGGGTCGAGCAGTACTTC
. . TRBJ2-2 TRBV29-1 CSVDSQGGGELFF TGCAGCGTTGACAGTCAGGGGGGTGGGGAGCTGTTTTTT
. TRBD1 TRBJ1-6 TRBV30 CAWSSPTGAGRYNSPLHF TGTGCCTGGAGTTCTCCGACAGGGGCTGGAAGGTATAATTCACCCCTCCACTTT
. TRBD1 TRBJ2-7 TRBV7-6 CASSLSSRQGAREQYF TGTGCCAGCAGCTTAAGTTCGCGACAGGGGGCGAGAGAGCAGTACTTC
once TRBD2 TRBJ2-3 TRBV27 CASSPLAGGLNTDTQYF TGTGCCAGCAGCCCACTAGCGGGAGGCCTTAACACAGATACGCAGTATTTT
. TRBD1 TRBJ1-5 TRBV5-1 CASSLATGANQPQHF TGCGCCAGCAGCTTGGCTACAGGGGCAAATCAGCCCCAGCATTTT
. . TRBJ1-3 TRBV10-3 CAISPAGQISGNTIYF TGTGCCATCAGTCCAGCGGGGCAGATCTCTGGAAACACCATATATTTT
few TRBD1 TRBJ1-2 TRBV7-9 CASSQTGGLGYGYTF TGTGCCAGCAGCCAGACAGGGGGCCTCGGCTATGGCTACACCTTC
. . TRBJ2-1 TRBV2 CASEDYLYNEQFF TGTGCCAGCGAGGACTACCTTTACAATGAGCAGTTCTTC
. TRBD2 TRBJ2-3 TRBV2 CASRAGLAGSTDTQYF TGTGCCAGCAGGGCCGGACTAGCGGGGAGCACAGATACGCAGTATTTT
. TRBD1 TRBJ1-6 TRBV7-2 CASSFPGTGVNSPLHF TGTGCCAGCAGCTTTCCCGGGACAGGGGTTAATTCACCCCTCCACTTT
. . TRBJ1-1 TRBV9 CASSSGGGTEAFF TGTGCCAGCAGCTCCGGAGGAGGCACTGAAGCTTTCTTT
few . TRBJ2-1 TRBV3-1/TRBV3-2 CASSPSIPRGVEQFF TGTGCCAGCAGCCCGTCCATACCCAGGGGGGTTGAGCAGTTCTTC
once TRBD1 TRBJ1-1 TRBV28 CASSLGQGQAFF TGTGCCAGCAGTTTGGGACAGGGACAAGCTTTCTTT
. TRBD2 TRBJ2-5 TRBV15 CATSSSRGGFSKETQYF TGTGCCACCAGCTCCTCACGGGGGGGCTTCTCTAAGGAGACCCAGTACTTC
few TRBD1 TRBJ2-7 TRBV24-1 CATSDLQSTGVCYEQYF TGTGCCACCAGTGATTTGCAGTCGACAGGGGTTTGCTACGAGCAGTACTTC
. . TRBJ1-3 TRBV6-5 CASSPDSSGNTIYF TGTGCCAGCAGCCCGGACAGCTCTGGAAACACCATATATTTT
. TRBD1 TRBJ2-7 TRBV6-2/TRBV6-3 CASSLYIRDRGAEQYF TGTGCCAGCAGCCTCTACATACGGGACAGGGGCGCCGAGCAGTACTTC
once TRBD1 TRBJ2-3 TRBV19 CASSRRGQGFPAYETQYF TGTGCCAGTAGCCGTCGGGGACAGGGTTTCCCGGCGTACGAAACGCAGTATTTT
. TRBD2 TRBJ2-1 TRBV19 CASLPLAGGWDEQFF TGTGCCAGCCTCCCCCTAGCGGGGGGTTGGGATGAGCAGTTCTTC
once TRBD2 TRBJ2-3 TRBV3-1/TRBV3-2 CASSRGRAEGTQYF TGTGCCAGCAGCCGGGGGAGGGCGGAAGGTACGCAGTATTTT
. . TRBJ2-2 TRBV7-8 CASSLAGGTFLGELFF TGTGCCAGCAGCTTAGCGGGGGGAACCTTTTTAGGGGAGCTGTTTTTT
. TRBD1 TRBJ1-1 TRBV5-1 CASSLGNRGKNTEAFF TGCGCCAGCAGCTTGGGGAACAGGGGGAAGAACACTGAAGCTTTCTTT
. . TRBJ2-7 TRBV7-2 CASSFGIAAYEQYF TGTGCCAGCAGCTTCGGGATAGCGGCCTACGAGCAGTACTTC
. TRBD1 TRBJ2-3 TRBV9 CASSAGTAPSTDTQYF TGTGCCAGCAGCGCCGGGACAGCACCTAGCACAGATACGCAGTATTTT
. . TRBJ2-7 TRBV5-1 CASSFSGSYEQYF TGCGCCAGCAGCTTTAGCGGTTCCTACGAGCAGTACTTC
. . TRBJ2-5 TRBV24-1 CATSDGGRAGQETQYF TGTGCCACCAGTGATGGTGGTAGGGCAGGGCAAGAGACCCAGTACTTC
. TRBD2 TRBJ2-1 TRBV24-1 CATSASGRAGEQFF TGTGCCACCAGTGCTAGCGGGAGAGCGGGGGAGCAGTTCTTC
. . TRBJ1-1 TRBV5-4 CASSGGGGIREAFF TGTGCCAGCAGCGGGGGAGGGGGAATCCGAGAAGCTTTCTTT
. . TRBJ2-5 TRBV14 CASSQARTIQKGTQYF TGTGCCAGCAGCCAAGCGCGGACAATCCAAAAAGGGACCCAGTACTTC
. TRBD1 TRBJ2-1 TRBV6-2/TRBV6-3 CASSLPAGGERNEQFF TGTGCCAGCAGCCTTCCCGCAGGGGGCGAGAGAAATGAGCAGTTCTTC
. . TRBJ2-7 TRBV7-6 CASSLRSLLDSFEQYF TGTGCCAGCAGCTTGAGGTCCCTGCTTGACAGTTTTGAGCAGTACTTC
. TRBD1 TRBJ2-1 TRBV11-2 CASSLRRLGQGLKEQFF TGTGCCAGCAGCCTCCGACGTCTGGGACAGGGTCTAAAAGAGCAGTTCTTC
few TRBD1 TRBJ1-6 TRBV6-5 CASSLGQVRGSPLHF TGTGCCAGCAGCCTCGGACAGGTTAGGGGTTCACCCCTCCACTTT